The T cell receptor (beta chain) under discussion was sequenced for a study of shared clonotypes between healthy human individuals. Libraries were prepared by immunoSEQ multiplex PCR; TCRdb keeps only in-frame clonotypes and omits some of them. The top ten hold roughly 0.13% of the sample, which has roughly 2.5 million clones, around nine tenths seen once. Looked up from germline, CDR1 is MNHEY and CDR2 is SVGAGI. This CDR3 comprises 15 residues. The V and J ends lost 4 bases and 4 bases, in that order; junction bases with no gene match: 7. The V and J genes are TRBV6-5 and TRBJ2-5, with 9 positions matching TRBD1. The sequenced sample was naive CD4+ T cells sorted from blood. As to subset: CD45RA+ positively selected. The TCR comes from a man between 18 and 35 years old in good health. The CDR3 loop reads CASSLPGQGLETQYF. In DNA form, the CDR3 reads TGTGCCAGCAGTTTGCCGGGACAGGGATTAGAGACCCAGTACTTC.